This TCR beta chain was profiled in a study of regulatory T cells in long-lasting Graves disease. Study-wide results and caveats: Persistent patients shared more public clonotypes (approximately 2,700) than newly diagnosed patients (over 900).

The time point here: newly diagnosed GD, antithyroid drugs for less than 3 months. Extracted PBMC RNA gave rise to the TCR library. Around 9 milliliters of peripheral blood were drawn into EDTA tubes. This clonotype was seen at least ten times. What it binds is unknown. Germline CDR1 KGHSH, CDR2 LQKENI. This CDR3 has 15 residues. Trimming stripped 6 bases from V and 5 bases from J, with 17 bases between. Construction of the TCR beta libraries employed iRepertoire HTBI primers in conjunction with Arm-PCR of CDR3 regions. TCRdb processed the multiplex PCR reads anew with MiXCR; each CDR3 protein has one entry. The data show a few hundred thousand distinct CDR3 sequences, 12% seen once. These data also featured in a second study, about T cells in Graves' hyperthyroidism and ophthalmopathy. Turning to that study: Patients between 18 and 65 years old had hyperthyroidism, newly diagnosed and lasting under 2 months.

The source is a woman between 18 and 30 years old with Graves disease. The input for sequencing was peripheral blood mononuclear cells (PBMCs), taken at new diagnosis, from a patient treated with antithyroid drugs. This chain links TRBV18 with TRBJ1-5, with D possibly matching TRBD1 (5 bases). The CDR3: CASSLRGPGDQPQHF. DNA of the CDR3: TGTGCCAGCTCCCTTCGGGGACCGGGCGATCAGCCCCAGCATTTT.